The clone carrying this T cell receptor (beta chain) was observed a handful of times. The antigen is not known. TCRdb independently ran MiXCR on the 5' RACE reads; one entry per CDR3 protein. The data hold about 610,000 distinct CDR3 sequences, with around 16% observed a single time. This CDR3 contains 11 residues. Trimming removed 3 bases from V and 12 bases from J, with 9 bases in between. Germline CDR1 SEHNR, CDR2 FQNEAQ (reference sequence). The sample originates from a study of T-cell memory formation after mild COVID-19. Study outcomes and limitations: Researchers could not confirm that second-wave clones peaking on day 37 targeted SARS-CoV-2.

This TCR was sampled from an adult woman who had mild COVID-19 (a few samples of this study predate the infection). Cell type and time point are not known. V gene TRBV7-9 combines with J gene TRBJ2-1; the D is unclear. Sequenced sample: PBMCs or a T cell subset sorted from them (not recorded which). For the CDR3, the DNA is TGTGCCAGCAGCTTGCTGGAAACGCAGTTCTTC. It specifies CASSLLETQFF.